Following are 3 T cell receptor beta chains from one sample sequenced in a study of shared clonotypes between healthy human individuals. Profiling relied on immunoSEQ multiplex PCR, and the TCRdb table lists in-frame clones only, not all of them. The sample yields about 99,000 clones, around half seen once. The specimen sequenced was PBMCs. These receptors were obtained from a woman in her thirties or forties in good health. Some clones in this sample may be carry-over from other donors' samples.

Concerning this clone itself: Just one base apart from a much larger clone, this may be a read error. This CDR3 fails to terminate in the conserved phenylalanine or tryptophan, so it likely reflects a read error. The chain carries TRBV5-1 and TRBJ2-7, with 10 bases matching TRBD2. The length of the CDR3 is 15 residues. CDR1 and CDR2 (germline): SGHRS, YFSETQ. With V trimmed by 1 base and J by 5 bases, 6 bases remained unmatched. CDR3 sequence: CASSLRSGRGHEQYL. The CDR3 DNA is TGCGCCAGCAGCTTGAGAAGCGGGAGGGGCCACGAGCAGTACCTC.

Concerning this clone: At one of its ends the junction is not consistent with the germline gene, which may arise from a read error. The chain employs TRBV7-2 and TRBJ2-7, with TRBD1 matching 7 bases. The CDR3 runs to 11 residues. The germline CDR1 and CDR2 sequences are SGHTA and FQGNSA. The CDR3 DNA reads as TGTGCCAGCAGCTTCGACAGGGACCCTTGGTTC. It yields the protein CASSFDRDPWF. The complete variable domain, with remaining parts taken from reference TRBV7-2 and TRBJ2-7, reads GAGVSQSPSNKVTEKGKDVELRCDPISGHTALYWYRQSLGQGLEFLIYFQGNSAPDKSGLPSDRFSAERTGGSVSTLTIQRTQQEDSAVYLCASSFDRDPWFGPGTRLTVT.

This sequence joins TRBV28 and TRBJ2-7; 7 bases are shared with TRBD2. Per the germline V gene, CDR1 is MDHEN and CDR2 is SYDVKM. There are 15 residues in the CDR3. Germline trimming cut 7 bases from V and 2 bases from J; bases unmatched to any gene: 11. The CDR3 coding sequence is TGTGCCAGCACCACTTTAAAAGGGACTACCTACGAGCAGTACTTC. Protein: CASTTLKGTTYEQYF.